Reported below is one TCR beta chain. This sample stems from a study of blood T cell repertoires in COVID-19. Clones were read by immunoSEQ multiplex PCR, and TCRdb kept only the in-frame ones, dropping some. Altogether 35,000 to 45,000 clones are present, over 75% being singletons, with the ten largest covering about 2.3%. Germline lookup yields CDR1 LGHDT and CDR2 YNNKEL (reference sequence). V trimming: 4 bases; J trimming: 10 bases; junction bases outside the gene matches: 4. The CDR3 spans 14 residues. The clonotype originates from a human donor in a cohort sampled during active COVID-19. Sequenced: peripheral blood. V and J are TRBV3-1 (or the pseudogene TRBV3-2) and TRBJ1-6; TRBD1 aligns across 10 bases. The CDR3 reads CASSRDRGQSPLHF. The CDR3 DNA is TGTGCCAGCAGCCGAGACAGGGGGCAATCACCCCTCCACTTT.